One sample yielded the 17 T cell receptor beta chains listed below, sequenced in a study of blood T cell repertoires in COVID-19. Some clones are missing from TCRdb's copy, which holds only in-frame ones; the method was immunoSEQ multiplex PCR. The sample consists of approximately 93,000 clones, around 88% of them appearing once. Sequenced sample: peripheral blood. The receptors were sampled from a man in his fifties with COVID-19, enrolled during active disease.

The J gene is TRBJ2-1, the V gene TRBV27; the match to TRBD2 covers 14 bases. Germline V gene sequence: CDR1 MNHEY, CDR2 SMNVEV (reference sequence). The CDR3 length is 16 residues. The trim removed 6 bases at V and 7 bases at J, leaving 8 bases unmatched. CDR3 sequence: CASRPSTSGGANEQFF. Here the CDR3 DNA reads TGTGCCAGCAGGCCATCGACTAGCGGGGGGGCGAATGAGCAGTTCTTC.

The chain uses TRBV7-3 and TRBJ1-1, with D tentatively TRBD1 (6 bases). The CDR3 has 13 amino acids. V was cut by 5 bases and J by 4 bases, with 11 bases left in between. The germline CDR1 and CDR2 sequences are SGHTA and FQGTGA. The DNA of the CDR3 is TGTGCCAGCAGCCCGGACAGCTTCACTGAAGCTTTCTTT. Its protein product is CASSPDSFTEAFF.

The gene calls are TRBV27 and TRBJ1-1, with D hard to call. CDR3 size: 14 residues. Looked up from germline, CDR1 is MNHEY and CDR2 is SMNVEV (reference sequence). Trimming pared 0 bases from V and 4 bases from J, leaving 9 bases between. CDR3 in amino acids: CASSLSEMSTEAFF. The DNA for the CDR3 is TGTGCCAGCAGTTTATCTGAAATGAGCACTGAAGCTTTCTTT.

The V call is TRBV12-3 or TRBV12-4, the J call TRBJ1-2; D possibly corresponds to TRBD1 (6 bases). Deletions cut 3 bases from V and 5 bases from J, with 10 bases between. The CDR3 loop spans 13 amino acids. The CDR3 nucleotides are TGTGCCAGCAGTTTTAACACAGGGTATGGCTACACCTTC. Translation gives CASSFNTGYGYTF.

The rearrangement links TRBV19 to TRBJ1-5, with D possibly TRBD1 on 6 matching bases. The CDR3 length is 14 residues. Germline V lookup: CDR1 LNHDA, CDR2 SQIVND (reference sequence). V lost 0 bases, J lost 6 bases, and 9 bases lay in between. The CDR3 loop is CASSIDRGGQPQHF. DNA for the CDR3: TGTGCCAGTAGTATAGACAGGGGTGGTCAGCCCCAGCATTTT.

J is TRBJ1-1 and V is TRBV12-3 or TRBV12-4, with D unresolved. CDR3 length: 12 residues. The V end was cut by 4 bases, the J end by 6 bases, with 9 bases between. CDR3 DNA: TGTGCCAGCAGTTCTCCCTACGCTGAAGCTTTCTTT. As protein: CASSSPYAEAFF.

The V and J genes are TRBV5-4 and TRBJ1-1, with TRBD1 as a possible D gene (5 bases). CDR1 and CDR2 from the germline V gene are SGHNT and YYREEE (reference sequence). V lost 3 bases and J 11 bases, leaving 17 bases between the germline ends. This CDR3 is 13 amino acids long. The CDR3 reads CASSSGTRSGAFF. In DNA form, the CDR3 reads TGTGCCAGCAGCTCCGGGACCCGGAGCGGGGCTTTCTTT.

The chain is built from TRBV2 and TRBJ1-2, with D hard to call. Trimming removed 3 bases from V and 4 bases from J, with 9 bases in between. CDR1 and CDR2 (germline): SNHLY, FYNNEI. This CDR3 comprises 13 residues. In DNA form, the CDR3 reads TGTGCCAGCAGTGAGGAGGGAGTCTATGGCTACACCTTC. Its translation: CASSEEGVYGYTF.

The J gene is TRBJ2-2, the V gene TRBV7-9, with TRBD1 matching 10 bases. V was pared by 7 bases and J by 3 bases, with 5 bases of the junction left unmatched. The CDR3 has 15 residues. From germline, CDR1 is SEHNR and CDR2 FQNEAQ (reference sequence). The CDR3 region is CASTPGQGYTGELFF. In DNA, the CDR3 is TGTGCCAGCACCCCGGGACAGGGGTACACCGGGGAGCTGTTTTTT.

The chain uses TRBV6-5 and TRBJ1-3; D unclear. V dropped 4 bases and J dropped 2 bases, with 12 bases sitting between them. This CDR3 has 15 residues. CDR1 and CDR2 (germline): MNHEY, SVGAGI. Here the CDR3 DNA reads TGTGCCAGCAGTTCGGTCCACGGTCCTGGAAACACCATATATTTT. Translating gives CASSSVHGPGNTIYF.

The CDR3: CSVGVGQGTEAFF. DNA for the CDR3: TGCAGCGTTGGGGTGGGACAGGGCACTGAAGCTTTCTTT. The chain recombines TRBV29-1 with TRBJ1-1, with TRBD1 matching 9 bases. Per germline, CDR1 SQVTM and CDR2 ANQGSEA. There are 13 residues in the CDR3. V lost 4 bases, J lost 4 bases, and 4 bases stayed unmatched.

The CDR3: CASSPGGRTYEQYF. In nucleotides, the CDR3 is TGTGCCAGCAGCCCAGGGGGACGAACCTACGAGCAGTACTTC. The chain couples TRBV5-6 to TRBJ2-7; 7 bases agree with TRBD1. This CDR3 is built from 14 residues. From germline, CDR1 is SGHDT and CDR2 YYEEEE. The junction had 6 bases not matched to a gene; V was cut back by 4 bases and J by 2 bases.

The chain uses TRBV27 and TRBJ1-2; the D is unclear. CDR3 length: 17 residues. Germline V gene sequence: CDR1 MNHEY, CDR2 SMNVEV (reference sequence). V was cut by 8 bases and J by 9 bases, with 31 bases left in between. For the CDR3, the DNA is TGTGCCAGCCCCACCCAGGCCCCAACCTCTAATCGTTTGAGCTACACCTTC. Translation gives CASPTQAPTSNRLSYTF.

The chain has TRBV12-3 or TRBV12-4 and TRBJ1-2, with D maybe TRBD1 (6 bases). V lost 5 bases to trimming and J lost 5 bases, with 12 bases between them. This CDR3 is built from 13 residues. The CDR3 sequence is CASSRGGYYGYTF. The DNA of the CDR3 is TGTGCCAGCAGTAGGGGGGGATATTATGGCTACACCTTC.

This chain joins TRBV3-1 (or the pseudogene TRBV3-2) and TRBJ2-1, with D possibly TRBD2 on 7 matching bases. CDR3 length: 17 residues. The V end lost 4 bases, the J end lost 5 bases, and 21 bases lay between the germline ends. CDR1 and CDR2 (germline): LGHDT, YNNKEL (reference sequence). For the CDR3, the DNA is TGTGCCAGCAGCCCGATGGGTGGGGGGGGCAGGAACAATGAGCAGTTCTTC. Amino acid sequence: CASSPMGGGGRNNEQFF.

The CDR3 coding sequence is TGCGCCAGCAGCTTCGCCGGGACTAGCGGGGAACGCTCCTACAATGAGCAGTTCTTC. Translating it yields CASSFAGTSGERSYNEQFF. This rearrangement joins TRBV5-1 to TRBJ2-1; TRBD2 matches 13 bases. The CDR3 covers 19 residues. CDR1 and CDR2 from the germline V gene are SGHRS and YFSETQ. V lost 2 bases, J lost 0 bases, and 8 bases stayed unmatched.

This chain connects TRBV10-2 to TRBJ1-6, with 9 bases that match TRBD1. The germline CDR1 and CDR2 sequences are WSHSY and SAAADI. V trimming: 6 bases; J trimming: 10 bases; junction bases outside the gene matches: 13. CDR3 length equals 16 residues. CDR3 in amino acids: CASSPGTGMSGSPLHF. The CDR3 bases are TGCGCCAGCAGCCCCGGGACAGGGATGTCTGGGTCACCCCTCCACTTT.